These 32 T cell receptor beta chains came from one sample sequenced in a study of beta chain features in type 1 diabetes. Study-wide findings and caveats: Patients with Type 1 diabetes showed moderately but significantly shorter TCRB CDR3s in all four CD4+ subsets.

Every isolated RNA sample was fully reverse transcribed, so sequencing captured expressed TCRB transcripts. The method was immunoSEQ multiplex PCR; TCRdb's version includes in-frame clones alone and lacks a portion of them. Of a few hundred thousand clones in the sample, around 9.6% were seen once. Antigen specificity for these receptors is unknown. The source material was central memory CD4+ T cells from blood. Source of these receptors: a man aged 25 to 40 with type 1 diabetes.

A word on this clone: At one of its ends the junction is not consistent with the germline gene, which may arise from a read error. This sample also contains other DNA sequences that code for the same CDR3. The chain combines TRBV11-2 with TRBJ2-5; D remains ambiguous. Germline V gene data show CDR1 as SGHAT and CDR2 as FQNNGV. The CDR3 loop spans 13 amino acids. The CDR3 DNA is TGTGCCAGCAGCCTAGATCTACAAGAGACCCAGTACTTC. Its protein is CASSLDLQETQYF.

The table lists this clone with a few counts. Here the CDR3 reads CASSPAGQANYEQYF. The CDR3 bases are TGTGCCAGCTCACCGGCGGGTCAGGCCAACTACGAGCAGTACTTC. This rearrangement joins TRBV18 to TRBJ2-7; the D gene is possibly TRBD2 (5 bases). V was clipped by 3 bases and J by 3 bases, with 15 bases between them. The CDR3 is 15 residues long. CDR1 is KGHSH and CDR2 is LQKENI in the germline V gene.

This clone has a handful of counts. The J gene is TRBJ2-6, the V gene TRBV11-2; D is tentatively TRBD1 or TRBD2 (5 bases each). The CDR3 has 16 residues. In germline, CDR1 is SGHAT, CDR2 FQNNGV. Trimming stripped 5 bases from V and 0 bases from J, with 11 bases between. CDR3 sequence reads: CASSNRDGSGANVLTF. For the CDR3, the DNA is TGTGCCAGCAGCAACCGGGACGGCTCTGGGGCCAACGTCCTGACTTTC. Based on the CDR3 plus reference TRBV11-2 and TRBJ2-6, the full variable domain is EAGVAQSPRYKIIEKRQSVAFWCNPISGHATLYWYQQILGQGPKLLIQFQNNGVVDDSQLPKDRFSAERLKGVDSTLKIQPAKLEDSAVYLCASSNRDGSGANVLTFGAGSRLTVL.

The DNA of the CDR3 is TGTGCTAGTGTTAAACAGGGGTCCACTGAAGCTTTCTTT. Translation: CASVKQGSTEAFF. The chain employs TRBV12-5 and TRBJ1-1, with TRBD1 identical over 7 bases. The CDR3 is made up of 13 amino acids. Germline-derived CDR1 and CDR2 are LGHNT and FRNRAP. Trimming took 7 bases from V and 4 from J; bases not matched to a gene: 6.

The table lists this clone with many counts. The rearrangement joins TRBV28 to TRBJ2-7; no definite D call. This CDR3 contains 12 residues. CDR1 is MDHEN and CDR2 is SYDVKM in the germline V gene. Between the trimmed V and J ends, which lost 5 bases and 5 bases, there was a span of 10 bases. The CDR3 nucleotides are TGTGCCAGCAGTCCGAAGGGCCACGAGCAGTACTTC. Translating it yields CASSPKGHEQYF.

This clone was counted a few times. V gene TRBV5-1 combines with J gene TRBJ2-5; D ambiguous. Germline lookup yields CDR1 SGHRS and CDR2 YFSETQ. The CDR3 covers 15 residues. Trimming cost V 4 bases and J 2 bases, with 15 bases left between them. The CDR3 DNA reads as TGCGCCAGCAGCCGGTCGTCTGTGGGTCAAGAGACCCAGTACTTC. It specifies CASSRSSVGQETQYF.

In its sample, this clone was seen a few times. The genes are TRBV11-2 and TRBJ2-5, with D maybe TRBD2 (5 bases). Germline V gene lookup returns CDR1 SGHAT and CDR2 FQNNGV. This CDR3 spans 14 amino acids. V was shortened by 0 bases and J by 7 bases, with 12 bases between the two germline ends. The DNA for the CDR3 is TGTGCCAGCAGCTTAGATCTAGGGAGAGGGACCCAGTACTTC. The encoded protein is CASSLDLGRGTQYF.

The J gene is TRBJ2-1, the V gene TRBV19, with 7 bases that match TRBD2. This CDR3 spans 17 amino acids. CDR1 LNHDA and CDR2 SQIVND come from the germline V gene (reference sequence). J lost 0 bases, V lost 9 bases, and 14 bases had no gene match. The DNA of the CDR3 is TGTGCCAGCGACCCCAGCGGGACTATAAGCTCCTACAATGAGCAGTTCTTC. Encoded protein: CASDPSGTISSYNEQFF.

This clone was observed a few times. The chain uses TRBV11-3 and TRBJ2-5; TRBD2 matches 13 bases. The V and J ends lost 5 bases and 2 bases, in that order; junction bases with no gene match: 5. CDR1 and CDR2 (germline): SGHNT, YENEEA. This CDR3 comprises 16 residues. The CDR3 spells CASSIGLAGAQETQYF. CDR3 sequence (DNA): TGTGCCAGCAGCATAGGACTAGCGGGGGCGCAAGAGACCCAGTACTTC.

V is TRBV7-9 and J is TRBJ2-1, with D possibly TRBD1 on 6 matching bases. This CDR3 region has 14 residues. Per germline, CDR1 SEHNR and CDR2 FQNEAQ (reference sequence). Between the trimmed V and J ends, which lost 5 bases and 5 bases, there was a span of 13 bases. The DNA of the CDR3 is TGTGCCAGCAGCACCATGACAGGAAACAATGAGCAGTTCTTC. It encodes CASSTMTGNNEQFF.

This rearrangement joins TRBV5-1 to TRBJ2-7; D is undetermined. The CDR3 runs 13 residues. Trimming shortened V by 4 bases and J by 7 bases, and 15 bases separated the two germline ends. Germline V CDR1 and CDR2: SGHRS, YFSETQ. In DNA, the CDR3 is TGCGCCAGCAGCCCAGGATACCCTGAAGAGCAGTACTTC. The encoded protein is CASSPGYPEEQYF.

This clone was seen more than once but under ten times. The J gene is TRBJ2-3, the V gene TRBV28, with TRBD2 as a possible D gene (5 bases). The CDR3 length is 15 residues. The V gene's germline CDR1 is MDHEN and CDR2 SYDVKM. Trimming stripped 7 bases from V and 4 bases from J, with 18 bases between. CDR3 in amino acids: CASNQGGFRPDTQYF. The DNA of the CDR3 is TGTGCCAGCAACCAAGGAGGTTTTCGCCCAGATACGCAGTATTTT.

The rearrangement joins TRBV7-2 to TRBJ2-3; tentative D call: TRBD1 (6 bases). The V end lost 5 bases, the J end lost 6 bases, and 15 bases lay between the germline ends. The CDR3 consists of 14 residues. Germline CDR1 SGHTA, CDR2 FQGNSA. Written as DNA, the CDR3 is TGTGCCAGCAGCCCCACAGGGCAGAGGGATACGCAGTATTTT. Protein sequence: CASSPTGQRDTQYF.

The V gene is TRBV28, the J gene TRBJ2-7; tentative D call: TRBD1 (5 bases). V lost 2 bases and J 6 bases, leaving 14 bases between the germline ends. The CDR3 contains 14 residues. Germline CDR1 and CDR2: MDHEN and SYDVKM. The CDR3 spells CASSLGAWPSEQYF. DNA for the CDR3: TGTGCCAGCAGTTTAGGGGCCTGGCCGAGCGAGCAGTACTTC.

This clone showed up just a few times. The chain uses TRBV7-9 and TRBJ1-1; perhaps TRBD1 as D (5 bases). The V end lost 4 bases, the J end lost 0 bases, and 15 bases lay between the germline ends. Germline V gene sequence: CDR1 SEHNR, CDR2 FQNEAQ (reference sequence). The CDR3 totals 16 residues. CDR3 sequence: CASSYRQGYMNTEAFF. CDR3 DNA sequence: TGTGCCAGCAGCTACCGGCAGGGATACATGAACACTGAAGCTTTCTTT.

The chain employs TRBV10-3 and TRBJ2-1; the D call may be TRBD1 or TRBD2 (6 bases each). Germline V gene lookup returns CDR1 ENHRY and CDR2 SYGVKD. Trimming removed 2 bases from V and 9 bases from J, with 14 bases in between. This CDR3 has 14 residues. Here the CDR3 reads CAISEQGTRGEQFF. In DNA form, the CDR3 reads TGTGCCATCAGTGAGCAGGGGACGCGGGGTGAGCAGTTCTTC.

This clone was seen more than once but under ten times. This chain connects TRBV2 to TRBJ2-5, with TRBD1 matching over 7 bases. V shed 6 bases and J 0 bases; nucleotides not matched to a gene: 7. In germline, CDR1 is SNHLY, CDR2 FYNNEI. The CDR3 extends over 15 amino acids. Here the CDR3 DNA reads TGTGCCAGCAGAGACAGGGTATCGTACCAAGAGACCCAGTACTTC. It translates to CASRDRVSYQETQYF.

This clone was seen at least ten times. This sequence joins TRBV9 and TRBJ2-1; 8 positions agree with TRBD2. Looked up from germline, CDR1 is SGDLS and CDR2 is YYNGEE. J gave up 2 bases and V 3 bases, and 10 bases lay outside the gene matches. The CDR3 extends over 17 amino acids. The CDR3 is CASSATLLAGPYNEQFF. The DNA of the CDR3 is TGTGCCAGCAGCGCAACACTCCTAGCGGGCCCCTACAATGAGCAGTTCTTC.

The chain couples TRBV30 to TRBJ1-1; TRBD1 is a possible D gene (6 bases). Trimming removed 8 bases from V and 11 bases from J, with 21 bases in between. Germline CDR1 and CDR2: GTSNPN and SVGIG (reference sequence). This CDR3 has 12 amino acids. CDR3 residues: CAQEQGGSRAFF. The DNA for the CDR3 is TGTGCCCAAGAACAGGGAGGAAGTAGGGCTTTCTTT.

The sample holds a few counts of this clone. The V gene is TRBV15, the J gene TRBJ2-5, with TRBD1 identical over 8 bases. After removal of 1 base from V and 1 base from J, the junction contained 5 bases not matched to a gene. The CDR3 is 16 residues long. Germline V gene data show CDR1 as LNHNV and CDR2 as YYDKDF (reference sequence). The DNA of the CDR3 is TGTGCCACCAGCAGAGGGGGGACAGGCCCCCAAGAGACCCAGTACTTC. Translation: CATSRGGTGPQETQYF.

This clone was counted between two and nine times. CDR3 protein: CASSRSALNTGELFF. For the CDR3, the DNA is TGTGCCAGCAGTCGAAGCGCCCTGAACACCGGGGAGCTGTTTTTT. The chain joins TRBV27 to TRBJ2-2; D ambiguous. Looked up from germline, CDR1 is MNHEY and CDR2 is SMNVEV (reference sequence). V shed 5 bases and J shed 1 base, with 11 bases lying between them. The CDR3 consists of 15 residues.

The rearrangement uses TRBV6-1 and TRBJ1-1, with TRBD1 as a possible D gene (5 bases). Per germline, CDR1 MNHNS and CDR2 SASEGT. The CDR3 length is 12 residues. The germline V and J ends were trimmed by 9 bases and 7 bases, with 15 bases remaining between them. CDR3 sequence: CASTTDRHEAFF. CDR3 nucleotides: TGTGCCAGTACCACTGACAGACATGAAGCTTTCTTT.

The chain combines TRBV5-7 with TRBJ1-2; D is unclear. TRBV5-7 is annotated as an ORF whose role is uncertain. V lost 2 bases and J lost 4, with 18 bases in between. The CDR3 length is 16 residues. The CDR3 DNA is TGTGCCAGCAGCTTCCGGCCAATAACAAGAGGCTATGGCTACACCTTC. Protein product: CASSFRPITRGYGYTF.

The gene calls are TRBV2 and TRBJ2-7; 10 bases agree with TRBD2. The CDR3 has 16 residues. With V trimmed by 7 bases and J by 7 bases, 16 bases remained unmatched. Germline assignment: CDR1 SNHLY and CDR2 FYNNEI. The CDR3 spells CASTPRGTSANGEQYF. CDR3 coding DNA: TGTGCCAGCACCCCAAGGGGGACTAGCGCCAACGGGGAGCAGTACTTC.

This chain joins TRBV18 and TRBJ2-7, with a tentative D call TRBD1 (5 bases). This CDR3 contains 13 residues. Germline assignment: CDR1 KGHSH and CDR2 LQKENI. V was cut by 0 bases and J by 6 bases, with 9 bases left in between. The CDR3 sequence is CASSPPGQGEQYF. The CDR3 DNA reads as TGTGCCAGCTCACCACCGGGGCAGGGCGAGCAGTACTTC.

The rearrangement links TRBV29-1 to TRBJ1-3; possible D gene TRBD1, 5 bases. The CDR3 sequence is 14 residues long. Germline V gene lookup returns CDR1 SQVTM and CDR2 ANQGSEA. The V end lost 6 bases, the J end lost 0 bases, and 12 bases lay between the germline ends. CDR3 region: CSVLDNSSGNTIYF. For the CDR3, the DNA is TGCAGCGTCTTGGACAATAGCTCTGGAAACACCATATATTTT. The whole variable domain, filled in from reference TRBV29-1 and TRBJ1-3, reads SAVISQKPSRDICQRGTSLTIQCQVDSQVTMMFWYRQQPGQSLTLIATANQGSEATYESGFVIDKFPISRPNLTFSTLTVSNMSPEDSSIYLCSVLDNSSGNTIYFGEGSWLTVV.

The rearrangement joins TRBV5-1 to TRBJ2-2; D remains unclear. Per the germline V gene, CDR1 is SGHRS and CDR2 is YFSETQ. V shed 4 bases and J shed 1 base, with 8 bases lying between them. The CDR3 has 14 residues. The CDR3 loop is CASSPAENTGELFF. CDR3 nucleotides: TGCGCCAGCAGCCCGGCAGAGAACACCGGGGAGCTGTTTTTT.

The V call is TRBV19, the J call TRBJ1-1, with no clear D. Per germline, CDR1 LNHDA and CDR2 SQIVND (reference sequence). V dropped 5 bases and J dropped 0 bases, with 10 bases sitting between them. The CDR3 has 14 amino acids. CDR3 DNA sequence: TGTGCCAGTAGTTTTGGACGGTTGAACACTGAAGCTTTCTTT. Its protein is CASSFGRLNTEAFF.

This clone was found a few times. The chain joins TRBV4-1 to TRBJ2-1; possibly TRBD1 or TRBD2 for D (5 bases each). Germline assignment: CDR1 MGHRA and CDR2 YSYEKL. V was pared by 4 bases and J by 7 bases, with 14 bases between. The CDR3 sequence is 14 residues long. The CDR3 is CASSRGDPPNEQFF. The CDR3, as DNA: TGCGCCAGCAGCCGAGGGGACCCACCTAATGAGCAGTTCTTC.

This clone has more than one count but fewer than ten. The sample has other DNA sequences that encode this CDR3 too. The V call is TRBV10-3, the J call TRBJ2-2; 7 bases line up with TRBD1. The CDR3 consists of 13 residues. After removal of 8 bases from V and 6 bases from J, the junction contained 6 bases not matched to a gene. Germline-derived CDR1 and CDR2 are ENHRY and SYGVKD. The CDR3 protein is CAIGGQGAGELFF. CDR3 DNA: TGTGCCATCGGGGGTCAGGGGGCCGGGGAGCTGTTTTTT.

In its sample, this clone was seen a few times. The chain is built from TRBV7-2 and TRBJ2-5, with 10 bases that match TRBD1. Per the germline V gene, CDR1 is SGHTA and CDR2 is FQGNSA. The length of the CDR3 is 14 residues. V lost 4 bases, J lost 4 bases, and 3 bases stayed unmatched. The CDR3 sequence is CASSSDRGLETQYF. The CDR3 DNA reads TGTGCCAGCAGCTCAGACAGGGGGCTAGAGACCCAGTACTTC.

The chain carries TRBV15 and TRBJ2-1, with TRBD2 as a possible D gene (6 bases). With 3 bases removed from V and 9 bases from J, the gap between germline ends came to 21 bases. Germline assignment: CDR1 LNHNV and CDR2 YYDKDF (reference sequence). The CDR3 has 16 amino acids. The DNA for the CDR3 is TGTGCCACCAGCAGGCTTAGATACGAGGGAGGAGGTGAGCAGTTCTTC. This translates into CATSRLRYEGGGEQFF.